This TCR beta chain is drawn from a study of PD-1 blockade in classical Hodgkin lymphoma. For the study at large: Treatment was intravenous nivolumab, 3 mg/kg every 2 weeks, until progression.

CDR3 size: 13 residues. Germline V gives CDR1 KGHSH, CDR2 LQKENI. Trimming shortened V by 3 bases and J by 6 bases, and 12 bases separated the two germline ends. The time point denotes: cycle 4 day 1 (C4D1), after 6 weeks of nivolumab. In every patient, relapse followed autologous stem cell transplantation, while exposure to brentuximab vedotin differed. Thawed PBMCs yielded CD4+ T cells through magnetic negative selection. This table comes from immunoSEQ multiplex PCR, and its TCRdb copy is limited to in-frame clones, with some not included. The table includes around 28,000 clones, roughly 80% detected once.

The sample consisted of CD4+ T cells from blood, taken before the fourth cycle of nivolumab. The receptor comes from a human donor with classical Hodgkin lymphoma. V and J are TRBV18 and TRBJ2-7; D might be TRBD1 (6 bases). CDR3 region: CASSPPDRIEQYF. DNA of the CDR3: TGTGCCAGCTCACCGCCCGACAGGATCGAGCAGTACTTC.